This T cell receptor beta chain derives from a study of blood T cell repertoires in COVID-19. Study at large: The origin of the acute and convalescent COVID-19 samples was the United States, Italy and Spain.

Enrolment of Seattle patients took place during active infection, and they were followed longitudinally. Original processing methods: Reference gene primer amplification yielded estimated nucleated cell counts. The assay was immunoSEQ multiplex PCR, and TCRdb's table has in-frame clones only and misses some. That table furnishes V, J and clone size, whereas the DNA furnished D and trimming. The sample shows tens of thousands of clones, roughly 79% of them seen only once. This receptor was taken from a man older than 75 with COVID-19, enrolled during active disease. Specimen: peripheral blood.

The CDR3 nucleotides are TGTGCCAGCAGTTTATCCTGGAGACCGGTTAGCGGGAGACACACCGGGGAGCTGTTTTTT. Translated: CASSLSWRPVSGRHTGELFF. The gene calls are TRBV28 and TRBJ2-2; TRBD2 matches at 9 bases. CDR3 length: 20 residues. Trimming took 1 base from V and 3 from J; bases not matched to a gene: 15. Germline loops: CDR1 MDHEN, CDR2 SYDVKM.